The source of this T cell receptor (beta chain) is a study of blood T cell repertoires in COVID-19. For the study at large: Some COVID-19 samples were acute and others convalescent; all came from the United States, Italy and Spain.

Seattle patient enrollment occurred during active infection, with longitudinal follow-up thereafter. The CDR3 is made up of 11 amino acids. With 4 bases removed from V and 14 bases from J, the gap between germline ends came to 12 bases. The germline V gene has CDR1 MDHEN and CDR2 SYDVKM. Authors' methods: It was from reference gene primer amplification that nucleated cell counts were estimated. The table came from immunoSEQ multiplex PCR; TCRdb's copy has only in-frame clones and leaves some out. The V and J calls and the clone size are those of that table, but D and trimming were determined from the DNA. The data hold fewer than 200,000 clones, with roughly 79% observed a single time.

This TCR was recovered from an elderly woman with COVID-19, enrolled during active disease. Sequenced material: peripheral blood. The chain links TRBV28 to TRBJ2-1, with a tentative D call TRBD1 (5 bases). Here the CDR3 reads CASSSRLGEFF. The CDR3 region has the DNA TGTGCCAGCAGTTCCCGGTTAGGGGAGTTCTTC.